The 15 T cell receptor beta chains below were found in one sample sequenced in a study of post-analysis software for immune sequencing data (dated by TCRdb to the mid-2010s). The study at large found these results: Patients showed significantly higher frequencies than controls for roughly five TRBV segments, among them TRBV5-6, TRBV5-1 and TRBV20-1.

These receptors have no known antigen. The library was prepared using PCR. TCRdb shows the sequencer as Illumina HiSeq 2500. Unique molecular identifiers were incorporated into TCR beta cDNA libraries to reduce PCR and sequencing biases. TCRdb cleaned the public reads at Q25 with fastp, built clones with MiXCR and kept in-frame beta chains. Identical CDR3 protein sequences are pooled into one entry, listed with their most common genes and DNA. Here the sample has hundreds of thousands of distinct CDR3 sequences; roughly 45% occur a single time. The top ten constitute 9.5% to 13% of the sample. What was sequenced was blood. The receptors shown here come from a girl aged 10 to 17 with multiple sclerosis.

V and J are TRBV12-3 or TRBV12-4 and TRBJ2-1; D is uncertain. CDR3 length equals 13 residues. Deletions cut 0 bases from V and 5 bases from J, with 5 bases between. CDR3: CASSLAPDNEQFF. The CDR3 nucleotides are TGTGCCAGCAGTTTAGCCCCCGACAATGAGCAGTTCTTC.

V is TRBV28 and J is TRBJ2-7; TRBD2 matches 10 bases. The V segment lost 5 bases and the J segment 2 bases; nucleotides outside the gene matches: 6. The CDR3 totals 15 residues. Germline values: CDR1 MDHEN, CDR2 SYDVKM. The CDR3 DNA sequence: TGTGCCAGCAGTCAGCTAGCGGGAGCCCCCTACGAGCAGTACTTC. As protein: CASSQLAGAPYEQYF.

A few counts support this clonotype. The chain combines TRBV11-2 with TRBJ2-3; perhaps TRBD1 as D (6 bases). The CDR3 totals 13 residues. CDR1 is SGHAT and CDR2 is FQNNGV in the germline V gene. V was trimmed by 1 base and J by 7 bases, leaving 9 bases between them. The DNA for the CDR3 is TGTGCCAGCAGCTTAGGCAGGGGAAATACGCAGTATTTT. Protein: CASSLGRGNTQYF.

V and J are TRBV7-9 and TRBJ2-7; 8 bases match TRBD1. The CDR3 sequence is 14 residues long. The germline V gene has CDR1 SEHNR and CDR2 FQNEAQ (reference sequence). The V segment lost 3 bases and the J segment 6 bases; nucleotides outside the gene matches: 7. The CDR3 is CASSFSYTGGEQYF. The CDR3 nucleotides read TGTGCCAGCAGCTTTTCGTACACAGGGGGCGAGCAGTACTTC.

This chain uses TRBV7-8 with TRBJ1-5; TRBD1 matches 7 bases. Germline CDR1 reads SGHVS; CDR2 reads FQNEAQ. V shed 5 bases, J shed 6 bases, and the junction held 4 bases outside the gene matches. This CDR3 has 13 residues. In DNA, the CDR3 is TGTGCCAGCAGCCAAGGGACAGTTCAGCCCCAGCATTTT. This sequence encodes CASSQGTVQPQHF.

This clonotype was picked up one time. The chain couples TRBV12-3 or TRBV12-4 to TRBJ1-1, with D perhaps TRBD1 (5 bases). CDR3 size: 13 residues. Trimming pared 8 bases from V and 6 bases from J, leaving 16 bases between. Here the CDR3 reads CASSEGAGAEAFF. For the CDR3, the DNA is TGTGCCAGCTCAGAAGGGGCCGGCGCTGAAGCTTTCTTT.

The chain recombines TRBV20-1 with TRBJ2-7, with TRBD1 as a possible D gene (5 bases). V dropped 6 bases and J dropped 2 bases, with 11 bases sitting between them. CDR3 length equals 12 residues. From germline, CDR1 is DFQATT and CDR2 SNEGSKA (reference sequence). The DNA of the CDR3 is TGCAGTGCAGTCGACAGTACCTACGAGCAGTACTTC. It yields the protein CSAVDSTYEQYF.

Notes on this clonotype: Given a much more abundant clone one base away, this may be a read error. This chain uses TRBV10-3 with TRBJ2-4, with a tentative D call TRBD2 (7 bases). V was trimmed by 0 bases and J by 10 bases, leaving 16 bases between them. Germline lookup yields CDR1 ENHRY and CDR2 SYGVKD. The CDR3 is made up of 15 amino acids. CDR3 amino acids: CAISESLGRGKIQYF. DNA for the CDR3: TGTGCCATCAGTGAGTCGCTGGGGAGGGGGAAGATTCAGTACTTC.

The genes are TRBV14 and TRBJ2-7; D gene uncertain. Germline CDR1 reads SGHDN; CDR2 reads FVKESK. V dropped 2 bases and J dropped 7 bases, with 12 bases sitting between them. The CDR3 has 13 residues. CDR3 nucleotides: TGTGCCAGCAGCCAACACGGGTTTTGGGAGCAGTACTTC. Residues: CASSQHGFWEQYF.

This chain links TRBV7-2 with TRBJ1-1; D might be TRBD1 (5 bases). Trimming took 5 bases from V and 12 from J, leaving 16 bases between them. The germline CDR1 and CDR2 sequences are SGHTA and FQGNSA. The CDR3 has 12 residues. CDR3 in DNA: TGTGCCAGCAGCCGCGAGTGGGGGACGACTTTCTTT. It is translated as CASSREWGTTFF.

J is TRBJ2-4 and V is TRBV10-3; D possibly matches TRBD1 or TRBD2 (5 bases each). Germline loops: CDR1 ENHRY, CDR2 SYGVKD. The germline V and J ends were trimmed by 4 bases and 8 bases, with 9 bases remaining between them. The CDR3 is 12 residues long. The CDR3 bases are TGTGCCATCAGTGTAATGGGGGACATTCAGTACTTC. It specifies CAISVMGDIQYF.

The V and J genes are TRBV20-1 and TRBJ2-4; D gene uncertain. Germline CDR1 is DFQATT and CDR2 is SNEGSKA (reference sequence). Trimming took off 3 bases at V and 0 bases at J, with 6 bases between the two ends. This CDR3 has 13 amino acids. The CDR3 bases are TGCAGTGCTAGGGCCGAAGCCAAAAACATTCAGTACTTC. Protein product: CSARAEAKNIQYF.

This rearrangement joins TRBV25-1 to TRBJ2-5; tentative D call: TRBD2 (5 bases). The CDR3 covers 11 residues. V dropped 3 bases and J dropped 11 bases, with 10 bases sitting between them. Germline V gene data show CDR1 as MGHDK and CDR2 as SYGVNS. This CDR3 is CASSDSAFQYF. In DNA form, the CDR3 reads TGTGCCAGCAGTGATAGCGCCTTTCAGTACTTC.

This rearrangement joins TRBV29-1 to TRBJ2-2; either TRBD1 or TRBD2 may fit D (6 bases each). V dropped 5 bases and J dropped 4 bases, with 17 bases sitting between them. This CDR3 is 15 amino acids long. Germline V lookup: CDR1 SQVTM, CDR2 ANQGSEA. The CDR3 loop is CSVFYRDGGTGELFF. The CDR3 coding sequence is TGCAGCGTTTTCTACAGGGACGGGGGCACCGGGGAGCTGTTTTTT.

This clonotype showed up just a few times. V gene TRBV29-1 combines with J gene TRBJ1-1; D is undetermined. CDR1 is SQVTM, CDR2 ANQGSEA, per germline. V dropped 2 bases and J dropped 4 bases, with 17 bases sitting between them. The CDR3 length is 15 residues. The CDR3 loop reads CSVETSPGIRTEAFF. CDR3 coding DNA: TGCAGCGTTGAAACCTCACCGGGAATCCGCACTGAAGCTTTCTTT.